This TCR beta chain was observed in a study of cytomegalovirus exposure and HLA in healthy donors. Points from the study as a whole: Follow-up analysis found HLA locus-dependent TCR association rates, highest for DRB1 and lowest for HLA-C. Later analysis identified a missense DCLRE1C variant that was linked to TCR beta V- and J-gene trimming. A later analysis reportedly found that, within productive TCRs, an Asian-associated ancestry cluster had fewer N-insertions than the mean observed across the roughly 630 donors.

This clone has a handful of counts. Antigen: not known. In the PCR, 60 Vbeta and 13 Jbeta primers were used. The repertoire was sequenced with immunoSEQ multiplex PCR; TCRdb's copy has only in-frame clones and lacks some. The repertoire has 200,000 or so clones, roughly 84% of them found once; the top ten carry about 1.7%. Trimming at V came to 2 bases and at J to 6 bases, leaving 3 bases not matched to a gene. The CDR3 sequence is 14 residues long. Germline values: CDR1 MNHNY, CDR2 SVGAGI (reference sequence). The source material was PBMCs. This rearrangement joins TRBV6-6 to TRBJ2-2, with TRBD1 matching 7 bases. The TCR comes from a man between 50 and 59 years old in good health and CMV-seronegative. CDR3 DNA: TGTGCCAGCAGTTACGCGACAGGGTCCGGGGAGCTGTTTTTT. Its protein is CASSYATGSGELFF.